This TCR beta chain was identified in a study of Ad26.COV2.S vaccination and SARS-CoV-2 variants. Study in general: Recipients of Ad26.COV2.S got it intramuscularly, once or twice 56 days apart.

This clone came up once. What it binds is unknown. Trimming removed 3 bases from V and 1 base from J, with 13 bases in between. This CDR3 contains 15 residues. Germline V gives CDR1 SGHAT, CDR2 FQNNGV. Study outcomes and limitations: Placebo recipients and vaccine recipients were similar in non-spike TCR breadth.

The table came from immunoSEQ multiplex PCR; TCRdb's copy has only in-frame clones and leaves some out. Among about half a million clones listed, roughly nine tenths were seen once. Treatment given: about 20 received Ad26.COV2.S at low or high dose, single or two shots; about 5 received placebo; per-sample allocation not given. Sampling took place 63 days after the first vaccine or placebo injection. The specimen was peripheral blood, collected in a trial of Ad26.COV2.S vaccine versus placebo. This clonotype was obtained from a person between 18 and 59 years old who received the Ad26.COV2.S COVID-19 vaccine or a placebo. The J gene is TRBJ2-7, the V gene TRBV11-2; no clear D. The CDR3 bases are TGTGCCAGCAGCTTGGCCGCTTTAGTTTCCTACGAGCAGTACTTC. Its protein is CASSLAALVSYEQYF.